This T cell receptor (beta chain) stems from a study of blood T cells in healthy people across ages. Details on this clonotype: As yet, its antigen is unknown.

The authors ran a second PCR of 7 to 11 cycles using a sample-barcoded 5' primer and a J-beta primer mix. Per sample, CDR3-containing paired-end reads numbered at least 2.5 million. Each CDR3 protein gets one entry after TCRdb re-called the 5' RACE reads with MiXCR. The table includes over 1.5 million distinct CDR3 sequences, 49% detected once. Points from the study as a whole: Nothing was known about donor CMV status, and this possibly confounded expanded clonotype changes.

The sample comprised blood. The receptor comes from a middle-aged woman in good health.

CDR3 amino acids: CASSFLDGYSYEQYF. In nucleotides, the CDR3 is TGTGCCAGCAGTTTTCTAGACGGGTACTCCTACGAGCAGTACTTC. The V and J genes are TRBV28 and TRBJ2-7; the D is unclear. The V gene's germline CDR1 is MDHEN and CDR2 SYDVKM. CDR3 length: 15 amino acids. V was cut by 3 bases and J by 0 bases, with 12 bases left in between. Drawing the rest from reference TRBV28 and TRBJ2-7, the complete variable domain is DVKVTQSSRYLVKRTGEKVFLECVQDMDHENMFWYRQDPGLGLRLIYFSYDVKMKEKGDIPEGYSVSREKKERFSLILESASTNQTSMYLCASSFLDGYSYEQYFGPGTRLTVT.